The 3 T cell receptor beta chains below all came from one sample that was sequenced in a study of Tregs in tolerant kidney transplant recipients. The nonmyeloablative bone marrow transplants came from related graft donors, with transient mixed chimerism. TCRdb's table, derived via immunoSEQ multiplex PCR, lists solely in-frame clones and lacks some. The repertoire holds approximately 90,000 clones, with 93% as singletons. Here the sequenced sample was CD4+ T cells from blood (PBMCs), taken 12 months after the transplant. The origin of the receptors is a human patient who received a combined kidney and bone marrow transplant. Some T cells may originate from the graft donor.

The V and J genes are TRBV30 and TRBJ1-2; TRBD1 aligns across 9 bases. There are 15 residues in the CDR3. Germline-derived CDR1 and CDR2 are GTSNPN and SVGIG (reference sequence). Unmatched junction bases numbered 12, after V lost 2 bases and J lost 8 bases. Here the CDR3 reads CAWSIRDRDPRGYTF. The CDR3 DNA is TGTGCCTGGAGTATCCGGGACAGGGATCCACGGGGCTACACCTTC. Full variable domain (remainder filled in from reference TRBV30 and TRBJ1-2): SQTIHQWPATLVQPVGSPLSLECTVEGTSNPNLYWYRQAAGRGLQLLFYSVGIGQISSEVPQNLSASRPQDRQFILSSKKLLLSDSGFYLCAWSIRDRDPRGYTFGSGTRLTVV.

This sequence joins TRBV5-5 and TRBJ2-7, with D possibly matching TRBD1 (5 bases). Trimming cost V 4 bases and J 7 bases, with 18 bases left between them. The CDR3 has 14 residues. Per germline, CDR1 SGHKS and CDR2 YYEKEE (reference sequence). CDR3 region: CASSPVVRATEQYF. CDR3 sequence (DNA): TGTGCCAGCAGCCCCGTTGTCAGGGCGACTGAGCAGTACTTC.

V is TRBV7-6 and J is TRBJ2-5; the D gene is possibly TRBD2 (6 bases). The CDR3 sequence is 13 residues long. Trimming took off 10 bases at V and 3 bases at J, with 15 bases between the two ends. Germline V gene sequence: CDR1 SGHVS, CDR2 FNYEAQ. CDR3 coding DNA: TGTGCCATCGGGACTTACCCTGAAGAGACCCAGTACTTC. It translates to CAIGTYPEETQYF.